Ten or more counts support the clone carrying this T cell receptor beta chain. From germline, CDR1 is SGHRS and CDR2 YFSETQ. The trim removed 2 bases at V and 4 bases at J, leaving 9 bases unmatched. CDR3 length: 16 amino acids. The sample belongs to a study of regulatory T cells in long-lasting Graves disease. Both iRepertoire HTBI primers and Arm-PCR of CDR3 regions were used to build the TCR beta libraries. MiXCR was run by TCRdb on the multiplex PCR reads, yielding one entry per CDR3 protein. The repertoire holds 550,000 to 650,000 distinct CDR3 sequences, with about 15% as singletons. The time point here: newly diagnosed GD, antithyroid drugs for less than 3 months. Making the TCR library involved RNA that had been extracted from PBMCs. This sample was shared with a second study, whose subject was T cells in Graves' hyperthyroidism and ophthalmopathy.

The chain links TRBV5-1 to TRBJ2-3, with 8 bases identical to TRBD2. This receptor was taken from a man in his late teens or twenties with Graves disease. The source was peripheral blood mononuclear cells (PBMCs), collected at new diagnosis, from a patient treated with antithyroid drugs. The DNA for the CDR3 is TGCGCCAGCAGCTTCCAGCCGGGACTAGAAGCAGATACGCAGTATTTT. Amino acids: CASSFQPGLEADTQYF.